The entry that follows covers one TCR beta chain sequence. The germline V gene has CDR1 SQVTM and CDR2 ANQGSEA. This CDR3 has 18 amino acids. V lost 6 bases, J lost 0 bases, and 16 bases stayed unmatched. This sample is part of a study of molecular identifiers for immune sequencing clone quantification. TCRdb recomputed calls from the PCR reads with MiXCR, one row per CDR3 protein. This sample yields hundreds of thousands of distinct CDR3 sequences, of which about 25% are seen a single time; 0.78% belongs to the top ten. Sequencing was performed on naive CD8+ T cells from blood, with Jurkat cell RNA spiked in. The sample's subset: FACS-sorted CD8+CD4-CCR7+CD45RA+ naive T cells. The J gene is TRBJ2-3, the V gene TRBV29-1; the match to TRBD2 covers 9 bases. The TCR comes from a human donor in good health. Some libraries in this study had Jurkat cell RNA spiked in. CDR3 residues: CSVGGGPRGGVSTDTQYF. The CDR3 coding sequence is TGCAGCGTCGGCGGGGGGCCTCGCGGGGGGGTGAGCACAGATACGCAGTATTTT.